This TCR beta chain was captured in a study of Ad26.COV2.S vaccination and SARS-CoV-2 variants. Study-level information: This donor came from the COV1001 trial of Ad26.COV2.S.

Treatment specified: 15 to 20 received Ad26.COV2.S at low or high dose, single or two shots; about five received placebo; per-sample allocation not given. It was on day 63 after the first vaccine or placebo injection that samples were taken. An Ad26 vector carrying the Wuhan-strain SARS-CoV-2 spike served as the vaccine. Sequencing was performed with immunoSEQ multiplex PCR; in TCRdb, only in-frame clones are kept and a portion is missing. Of about 480,000 clones detected, about 83% appear once; the ten largest clones hold 10% to 15%. The sequence was obtained from a person aged 18-65 years who received the Ad26.COV2.S COVID-19 vaccine or a placebo. The specimen was peripheral blood, collected in a trial of Ad26.COV2.S vaccine versus placebo.

CDR3 DNA sequence: TGTGCCAGCACCCCAGGCTTCTCCTACAATGAGCAGTTCTTC. Protein product: CASTPGFSYNEQFF. J is TRBJ2-1 and V is TRBV11-2; no reliable D call. The CDR3 consists of 14 residues. The V and J ends lost 7 bases and 0 bases respectively, with 10 bases between them. Germline values: CDR1 SGHAT, CDR2 FQNNGV.